The rows below give T cell receptor beta chains drawn from one sample of a study of identical twins. Via MiXCR, TCRdb re-called the 5' RACE reads, giving one row per CDR3 protein. The repertoire holds about 890,000 distinct CDR3 sequences, with roughly 12% as singletons. In addition, the sample was reused for a study of yellow fever vaccine responses in identical twins.

The sample was PBMCs. These receptors originate from a woman between 18 and 30 years old in good health. CDR3s include the opening cysteine and the closing phenylalanine or tryptophan. D genes are given only for firm matches. Expanded clones get a size class; other rows say once, few or many, or leave the size out.

v_gene: TRBV6-2/TRBV6-3
d_gene: NA
j_gene: TRBJ2-4
abundance: NA
CDR3nt: TGTGCCAGCAGTACCGGAGGGACGGCCAAAAACATTCAGTACTTC
CDR3aa: CASSTGGTAKNIQYF

v_gene: TRBV11-2
d_gene: NA
j_gene: TRBJ2-3
abundance: NA
CDR3nt: TGTGCCAGCAGCTCAGGGGCAGCTGGCGCAGATACGCAGTATTTT
CDR3aa: CASSSGAAGADTQYF

v_gene: TRBV3-1
d_gene: NA
j_gene: TRBJ1-6
abundance: NA
CDR3nt: TGTGCCAGCAGCCCCAAGATGGGGGCTAGATCACCCCTCCACTTT
CDR3aa: CASSPKMGARSPLHF

v_gene: TRBV3-1
d_gene: NA
j_gene: TRBJ2-1
abundance: NA
CDR3nt: TGTGCCAGCAGCCAAGATATTATCGGTCGGGAACAGTTCTTC
CDR3aa: CASSQDIIGREQFF

v_gene: TRBV7-3
d_gene: TRBD2
j_gene: TRBJ2-2
abundance: NA
CDR3nt: TGTGCCAGCAGCTTAAACGGGAGGGGCACCGGGGAGCTGTTTTTT
CDR3aa: CASSLNGRGTGELFF

v_gene: TRBV7-9
d_gene: TRBD2
j_gene: TRBJ2-7
abundance: many
CDR3nt: TGTGCCAGCAGCTTCCGACTAGCGGGCGACGAGCAGTACTTC
CDR3aa: CASSFRLAGDEQYF

v_gene: TRBV9
d_gene: TRBD1
j_gene: TRBJ1-1
abundance: NA
CDR3nt: TGTGCCAGCAGCGTAGGAGGGACAGTGAACACTGAAGCTTTCTTT
CDR3aa: CASSVGGTVNTEAFF

v_gene: TRBV11-3
d_gene: NA
j_gene: TRBJ2-2
abundance: many
CDR3nt: TGTGCCAGCAGGACTGGCAGGGAGGACACCGGGGAGCTGTTTTTT
CDR3aa: CASRTGREDTGELFF

v_gene: TRBV6-1
d_gene: TRBD2
j_gene: TRBJ2-7
abundance: many
CDR3nt: TGTGCCAGCAGGACCGGGACTAGCGGGACCTACGAGCAGTACTTC
CDR3aa: CASRTGTSGTYEQYF

v_gene: TRBV15
d_gene: NA
j_gene: TRBJ1-1
abundance: NA
CDR3nt: TGTGCCACCAGCAGGGGAACAGTGAACACTGAAGCTTTCTTT
CDR3aa: CATSRGTVNTEAFF

v_gene: TRBV7-2
d_gene: NA
j_gene: TRBJ2-7
abundance: few
CDR3nt: TGTGCCAGCAGCTTAGGGAATGAGCGGGTCTACGAGCAGTACTTC
CDR3aa: CASSLGNERVYEQYF

v_gene: TRBV4-1
d_gene: NA
j_gene: TRBJ2-7
abundance: NA
CDR3nt: TGCGCCAGCACAGCAACTGTTAGCTCCTACGAGCAGTACTTC
CDR3aa: CASTATVSSYEQYF

v_gene: TRBV29-1
d_gene: TRBD2
j_gene: TRBJ2-5
abundance: NA
CDR3nt: TGCAGCGTCGCCGGGACTAGCGGGAGGCCCAAAGAGACCCAGTACTTC
CDR3aa: CSVAGTSGRPKETQYF

v_gene: TRBV19
d_gene: TRBD2
j_gene: TRBJ2-7
abundance: NA
CDR3nt: TGTGCCAGTAGTTCAGGGACTAGCGGGAGGCCCTACGAGCAGTACTTC
CDR3aa: CASSSGTSGRPYEQYF

v_gene: TRBV7-2
d_gene: TRBD2
j_gene: TRBJ2-2
abundance: NA
CDR3nt: TGTGCCAGCAGCTCCTATAGCGGGGGGGCCGGCGGGGAGCTGTTTTTT
CDR3aa: CASSSYSGGAGGELFF

v_gene: TRBV6-5
d_gene: TRBD1
j_gene: TRBJ1-2
abundance: few
CDR3nt: TGTGCCAGCAGTTTCACGGGACAGGGTAGGAATGGCTACACCTTC
CDR3aa: CASSFTGQGRNGYTF

v_gene: TRBV2
d_gene: TRBD2
j_gene: TRBJ2-3
abundance: NA
CDR3nt: TGTGCCAGCAGCACTCGGGCTAGCGGGGGATCAGATACGCAGTATTTT
CDR3aa: CASSTRASGGSDTQYF

v_gene: TRBV7-9
d_gene: NA
j_gene: TRBJ1-1
abundance: many
CDR3nt: TGTGCCAGCAGCTTAGTAAAGGGGGTAGCTGAAGCTTTCTTT
CDR3aa: CASSLVKGVAEAFF

v_gene: TRBV4-1
d_gene: NA
j_gene: TRBJ2-2
abundance: many
CDR3nt: TGCGCCAGCAGCCAAGGGTCCAACACCGGGGAGCTGTTTTTT
CDR3aa: CASSQGSNTGELFF

v_gene: TRBV28
d_gene: NA
j_gene: TRBJ1-1
abundance: many
CDR3nt: TGTGCCAGCAGTCCCTATTCGGATGAGAACACTGAAGCTTTCTTT
CDR3aa: CASSPYSDENTEAFF

v_gene: TRBV3-1
d_gene: TRBD2
j_gene: TRBJ2-3
abundance: NA
CDR3nt: TGTGCCAGCAGCCAGGGACTAGCGGGGGATGATACGCAGTATTTT
CDR3aa: CASSQGLAGDDTQYF

v_gene: TRBV20-1
d_gene: NA
j_gene: TRBJ1-1
abundance: NA
CDR3nt: TGCAGTGCTAGAGAGGGACAAGCAAACACTGAAGCTTTCTTT
CDR3aa: CSAREGQANTEAFF

v_gene: TRBV9
d_gene: TRBD2
j_gene: TRBJ2-1
abundance: NA
CDR3nt: TGTGCCAGCACAACCGATAGCGGGAGGTATGAGCAGTTCTTC
CDR3aa: CASTTDSGRYEQFF

v_gene: TRBV12-3/TRBV12-4
d_gene: NA
j_gene: TRBJ1-5
abundance: NA
CDR3nt: TGTGCCAGCAGTCGGTCCCGGGACGATCAGCCCCAGCATTTT
CDR3aa: CASSRSRDDQPQHF

v_gene: TRBV3-1
d_gene: TRBD1
j_gene: TRBJ2-5
abundance: NA
CDR3nt: TGTGCCAGCAGCCAAACAGGGGCCGTGTCGGAGACCCAGTACTTC
CDR3aa: CASSQTGAVSETQYF

v_gene: TRBV5-1
d_gene: NA
j_gene: TRBJ2-2
abundance: NA
CDR3nt: TGCGCCAGCAGCTTGGAGACGGTCACCGGGGAGCTGTTTTTT
CDR3aa: CASSLETVTGELFF

v_gene: TRBV24-1
d_gene: NA
j_gene: TRBJ1-5
abundance: many
CDR3nt: TGTGCCACCGCGGGGCCCTATGATCAGCCCCAGCATTTT
CDR3aa: CATAGPYDQPQHF

v_gene: TRBV20-1
d_gene: NA
j_gene: TRBJ2-5
abundance: few
CDR3nt: TGCAGTGCTAGTTCGCAGGGGTCCCAGTACTTC
CDR3aa: CSASSQGSQYF

v_gene: TRBV5-1
d_gene: NA
j_gene: TRBJ2-3
abundance: NA
CDR3nt: TGCGCCAGCAGCCTGACTAGGTCAGATACGCAGTATTTT
CDR3aa: CASSLTRSDTQYF

v_gene: TRBV7-2
d_gene: NA
j_gene: TRBJ1-3
abundance: many
CDR3nt: TGTGCCAGCAGCTTACTATCAGGGGTCGGAAACACCATATATTTT
CDR3aa: CASSLLSGVGNTIYF

v_gene: TRBV9
d_gene: TRBD1
j_gene: TRBJ2-1
abundance: many
CDR3nt: TGTGCCAGCAGCCCCGGGACAGGGTTCCCCTACAATGAGCAGTTCTTC
CDR3aa: CASSPGTGFPYNEQFF

v_gene: TRBV7-6
d_gene: TRBD2
j_gene: TRBJ2-7
abundance: few
CDR3nt: TGTGCCAGCAGCCCACCCAACGTCCCGGGACTAGAAGACTCCTACGAGCAGTACTTC
CDR3aa: CASSPPNVPGLEDSYEQYF

v_gene: TRBV15
d_gene: TRBD1
j_gene: TRBJ2-1
abundance: NA
CDR3nt: TGTGCCACCAGCAGAGATTTTTCAGCCGGGACAGAAAACAATGAGCAGTTCTTC
CDR3aa: CATSRDFSAGTENNEQFF

v_gene: TRBV20-1
d_gene: TRBD1
j_gene: TRBJ1-2
abundance: many
CDR3nt: TGCAGTGCTAGAGCTCAACCGGGACAGGGGAACTATGGCTACACCTTC
CDR3aa: CSARAQPGQGNYGYTF

v_gene: TRBV14
d_gene: TRBD2
j_gene: TRBJ2-7
abundance: NA
CDR3nt: TGTGCCAGCGGTGAACGGGGGGGAAACTACGAGCAGTACTTC
CDR3aa: CASGERGGNYEQYF

v_gene: TRBV2
d_gene: NA
j_gene: TRBJ2-5
abundance: NA
CDR3nt: TGTGCCAGCAGTGAAGGCCCCCCAGCGGACGGTGGGACCCAGTACTTC
CDR3aa: CASSEGPPADGGTQYF

v_gene: TRBV10-3
d_gene: NA
j_gene: TRBJ1-5
abundance: few
CDR3nt: TGTGCCATCAGTGAGCCGGGATCGGGAGGGAGCAATCAGCCCCAGCATTTT
CDR3aa: CAISEPGSGGSNQPQHF

v_gene: TRBV12-3/TRBV12-4
d_gene: TRBD2
j_gene: TRBJ2-3
abundance: few
CDR3nt: TGTGCCAGTGCAGGGGCTAGCGGGACCTTAAGCACAGATACGCAGTATTTT
CDR3aa: CASAGASGTLSTDTQYF

v_gene: TRBV7-4
d_gene: NA
j_gene: TRBJ2-2
abundance: NA
CDR3nt: TGTGCCAGCATTTCGGGGGAGAGGACCGGGGAGCTGTTTTTT
CDR3aa: CASISGERTGELFF

v_gene: TRBV27
d_gene: NA
j_gene: TRBJ1-1
abundance: NA
CDR3nt: TGTGCCAGCAGTTTATCCCAGACAGTGAACACTGAAGCTTTCTTT
CDR3aa: CASSLSQTVNTEAFF